This is a list of T cell receptor beta chains from one sample in a study of CD8 T cells in ankylosing spondylitis. TCRdb passed the 5' RACE reads through MiXCR, listing each CDR3 protein once. The sample consists of about 300,000 distinct CDR3 sequences, approximately 10% of them appearing once. Sequencing used blood, either unsorted or a sorted T cell fraction (not recorded which). The receptors originated from a female donor with ankylosing spondylitis or in good health (not recorded which). CDR3s include the opening cysteine and the closing phenylalanine or tryptophan. A D gene is named only where the DNA matches it firmly. Part of the rows lack a size; the others show once, few, many or a class for expanded clones.

>TRBV29-1|NA|many|TRBJ2-2
TGCAGCGTTGGTCCCCCACAGGGCACGAACACCGGGGAGCTGTTTTTT
CSVGPPQGTNTGELFF
>TRBV5-1|NA|many|TRBJ2-2
TGCGCCAGCAGCTTAGGAGGGTGGAACACCGGGGAGCTGTTTTTT
CASSLGGWNTGELFF
>TRBV20-1|NA|many|TRBJ1-1
TGCAGTGCTAGGAGGGGTGGATCGGACACTGAAGCTTTCTTT
CSARRGGSDTEAFF
>TRBV12-3/TRBV12-4|NA|NA|TRBJ2-5
TGTGCCAGCAGTTTAGCGCTTAGAGGACTAAGGCCAGAGACCCAGTACTTC
CASSLALRGLRPETQYF
>TRBV10-3|TRBD2|few|TRBJ2-1
TGTGCCATCAGTGGTTCCAGAAGCGGGAGCTACAATGAGCAGTTCTTC
CAISGSRSGSYNEQFF
>TRBV5-1|NA|many|TRBJ2-2
TGCGCCAGCAGTACCGGCCGAGTTGCTGCGAACACCGGGGAGCTGTTTTTT
CASSTGRVAANTGELFF
>TRBV5-1|NA|many|TRBJ2-2
TGCGCCAGCAGCTTGGATTCAGGGTTGACCGGGGAGCTGTTTTTT
CASSLDSGLTGELFF
>TRBV27|NA|NA|TRBJ1-1
TGTGCCAGCAGTGAACGGACATACCAAGAGGCTGAAGCTTTCTTT
CASSERTYQEAEAFF
>TRBV4-3|NA|few|TRBJ2-3
TGCGCCAGCAGCCAAAGACAGTTCGGCACAGATACGCAGTATTTT
CASSQRQFGTDTQYF
>TRBV15|NA|NA|TRBJ2-7
TGTGCCACCAGCAGAGAGGGACCTTCCTACGAGCAGTACTTC
CATSREGPSYEQYF
>TRBV12-3/TRBV12-4|NA|many|TRBJ1-1
TGTGCCAGCAGCGTGACAGTGAGGACTGAAGCTTTCTTT
CASSVTVRTEAFF
>TRBV15|NA|many|TRBJ2-7
TGTGCCACCAGCAGAACCAGCTACGAGCAGTACTTC
CATSRTSYEQYF
>TRBV5-6|NA|NA|TRBJ2-5
TGTGCCAGCAGCCCAGATCCCCGGGAGACCCAGTACTTC
CASSPDPRETQYF
>TRBV7-2|TRBD2|many|TRBJ2-2
TGTGCCAGCAGCAGGCTAGCGGGACTTACGAACACCGGGGAGCTGTTTTTT
CASSRLAGLTNTGELFF
>TRBV5-5|NA|many|TRBJ1-5
TGTGCCAGCAGCTCGCGACCAGGGGCCTTAAGCAATCAGCCCCAGCATTTT
CASSSRPGALSNQPQHF
>TRBV6-5|NA|many|TRBJ1-6
TGTGCCAGCAGTTTCGGGGCCCTGGTTAATTCACCCCTCCACTTT
CASSFGALVNSPLHF
>TRBV20-1|TRBD2|few|TRBJ2-3
TGCTGTGCTGATGGAGCGGGAACCCTGTCTGTCGCAGATACGCAGTATTTT
CCADGAGTLSVADTQYF
>TRBV20-1|TRBD2|many|TRBJ2-1
TGCAGTGCCCCCACGGCGGGGGATCCTTACAATGAGCAGTTCTTC
CSAPTAGDPYNEQFF
>TRBV5-5|NA|many|TRBJ1-5
TGTGCCAGCAGCTGGGAGTTAATCAATCAGCCCCAGCATTTT
CASSWELINQPQHF
>TRBV7-2|TRBD2|few|TRBJ2-7
TGTGCCAGCAGCTTTATCCTAGCGGATTCCTACGAGCAGTACTTC
CASSFILADSYEQYF
>TRBV20-1|NA|NA|TRBJ1-6
TGCAGTGCTAGATGGGCCGAGGGACGCAATTCACCCCTCCACTTT
CSARWAEGRNSPLHF
>TRBV5-4|NA|many|TRBJ2-2
TGTGCCAGCAGCCCCCGGGACGCCACCGGGGAGCTGTTTTTT
CASSPRDATGELFF